This is a list of T cell receptor beta chains from one sample in a study of control samples from healthy donors and cancer patients. The repertoire was sequenced with immunoSEQ multiplex PCR; TCRdb's copy has only in-frame clones and lacks some. Among roughly 200,000 clones, roughly 94% were seen once, and the ten largest hold approximately 1.6%. The source material was blood. These receptors were obtained from a man in his fifties in good health. CDR3s include the opening cysteine and the closing phenylalanine or tryptophan. D genes are given only for firm matches. The size of a clone is reported for some rows only, either as once, few or many, or as a class for expanded clones.

TRBD2	TRBJ2-3	TRBV7-8	NA	TGTGCCAGCAGCTTAGTGGGTAGCGGGGGGGCCTCGCTTAGCACAGATACGCAGTATTTT	CASSLVGSGGASLSTDTQYF
NA	TRBJ1-2	TRBV6-5	NA	TGTGCCAGCAGAAAGACCGGGACAACCTATGGCTACACCTTC	CASRKTGTTYGYTF
NA	TRBJ2-5	TRBV27	NA	TGTGCCAGCAGCCTGACTGACCAAGAGACCCAGTACTTC	CASSLTDQETQYF
NA	TRBJ1-2	TRBV28	NA	TGTGCCAGCAGTTTCCTCCATGGCTACACCTTC	CASSFLHGYTF
TRBD1	TRBJ2-7	TRBV6-4	NA	TGTGCCAGCAATGGGACAGGGGCCCAGGGAGAGCAGTACTTC	CASNGTGAQGEQYF
TRBD2	TRBJ2-7	TRBV6-2/TRBV6-3	NA	TGTGCCAGCAGTTACTCGACGGGGGGCTCCTACGAGCAGTACTTC	CASSYSTGGSYEQYF
NA	TRBJ2-7	TRBV18	NA	TGTGCCAGCTCACCAGTCAGAGAAAACTACGAGCAGTACTTC	CASSPVRENYEQYF
TRBD1	TRBJ1-4	TRBV5-1	NA	TGCGCCAGCAGAATTGACAGGGCAGAGGAAAAACTGTTTTTT	CASRIDRAEEKLFF
TRBD2	TRBJ2-3	TRBV28	NA	TGTGCCAGCAGTACCGGGGGGGCCCTCTCAGATACGCAGTATTTT	CASSTGGALSDTQYF
NA	TRBJ1-6	TRBV27	NA	TGTGCCAGCAGTCCACGACTGGGATCCTATAATTCACCCCTCCACTTT	CASSPRLGSYNSPLHF
NA	TRBJ1-3	TRBV5-1	NA	TGCGCCAGCAGCTTGGACACCCGCCGCTCTGGAAACACCATATATTTT	CASSLDTRRSGNTIYF
NA	TRBJ2-3	TRBV19	NA	TGTGCCAGTACCTCGACAACAGATACGCAGTATTTT	CASTSTTDTQYF
NA	TRBJ2-7	TRBV7-2	NA	TGTGCCAGCAGCCCCAGACTAGACTTAGCTTACGAGCAGTACTTC	CASSPRLDLAYEQYF
TRBD1	TRBJ1-1	TRBV19	once	TGTGCCAGTAGTACGGGACAGGGGGCCATCGGCACTGAAGCTTTCTTT	CASSTGQGAIGTEAFF
NA	TRBJ2-5	TRBV5-1	NA	TGCGCCAGCAGCTTGGAAGGGGTCGGAGAGACCCAGTACTTC	CASSLEGVGETQYF